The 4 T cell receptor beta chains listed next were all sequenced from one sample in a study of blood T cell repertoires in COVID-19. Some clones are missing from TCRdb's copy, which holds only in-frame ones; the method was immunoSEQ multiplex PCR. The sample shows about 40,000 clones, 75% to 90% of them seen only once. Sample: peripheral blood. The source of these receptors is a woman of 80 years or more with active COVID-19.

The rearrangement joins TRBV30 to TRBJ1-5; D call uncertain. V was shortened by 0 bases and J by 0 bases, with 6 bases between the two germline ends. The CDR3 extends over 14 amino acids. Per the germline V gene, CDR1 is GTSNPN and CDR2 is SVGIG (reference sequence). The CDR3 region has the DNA TGTGCCTGGAGTGTACTCCTTAGCAATCAGCCCCAGCATTTT. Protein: CAWSVLLSNQPQHF.

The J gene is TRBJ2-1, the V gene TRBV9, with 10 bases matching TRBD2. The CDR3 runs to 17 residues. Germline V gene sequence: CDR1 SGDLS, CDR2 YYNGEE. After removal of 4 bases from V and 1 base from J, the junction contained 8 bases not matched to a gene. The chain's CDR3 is CASSIRPSGGSYNEQFF. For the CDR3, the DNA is TGTGCCAGCAGCATCCGTCCTAGCGGGGGATCCTACAATGAGCAGTTCTTC.

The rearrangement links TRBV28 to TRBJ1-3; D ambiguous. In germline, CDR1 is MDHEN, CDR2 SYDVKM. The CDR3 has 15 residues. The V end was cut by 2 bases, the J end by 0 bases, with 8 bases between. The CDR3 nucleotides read TGTGCCAGCAGTTTAGAGCGGTTCTCTGGAAACACCATATATTTT. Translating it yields CASSLERFSGNTIYF.

CDR3 amino acids: CATRGTSGGRYEQYF. Written as DNA, the CDR3 is TGTGCCACCCGGGGGACTAGCGGGGGAAGGTACGAGCAGTACTTC. The gene calls are TRBV28 and TRBJ2-7; TRBD2 matches 14 bases. Per the germline V gene, CDR1 is MDHEN and CDR2 is SYDVKM. This CDR3 spans 15 amino acids. J was trimmed by 4 bases and V by 10 bases; bases with no gene match: 9.